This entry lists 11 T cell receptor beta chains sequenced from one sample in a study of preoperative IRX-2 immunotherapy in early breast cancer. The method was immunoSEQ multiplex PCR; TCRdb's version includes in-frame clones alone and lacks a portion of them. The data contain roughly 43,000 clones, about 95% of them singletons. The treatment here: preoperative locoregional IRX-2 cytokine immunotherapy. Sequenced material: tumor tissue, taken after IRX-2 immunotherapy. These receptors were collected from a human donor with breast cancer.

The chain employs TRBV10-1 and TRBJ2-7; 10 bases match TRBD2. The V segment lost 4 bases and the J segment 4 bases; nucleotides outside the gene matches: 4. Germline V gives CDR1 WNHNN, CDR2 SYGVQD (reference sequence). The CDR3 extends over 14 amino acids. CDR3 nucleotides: TGCGCCAGCAGTGTTACTAGCGGGAAGTACGAGCAGTACTTC. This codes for CASSVTSGKYEQYF.

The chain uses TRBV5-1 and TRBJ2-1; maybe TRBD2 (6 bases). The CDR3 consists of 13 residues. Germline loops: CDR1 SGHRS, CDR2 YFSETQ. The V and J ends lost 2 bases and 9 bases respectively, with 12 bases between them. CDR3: CASSFRGSREQFF. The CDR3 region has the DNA TGCGCCAGCAGCTTCCGGGGGTCGCGTGAGCAGTTCTTC.

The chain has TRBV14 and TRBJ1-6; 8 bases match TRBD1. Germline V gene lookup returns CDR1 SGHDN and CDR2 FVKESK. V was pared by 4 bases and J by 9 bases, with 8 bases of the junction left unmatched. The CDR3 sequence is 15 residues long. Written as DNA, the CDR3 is TGTGCCAGCAGCCCAGGACAGGGTAGGGTTTCACCCCTCCACTTT. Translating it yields CASSPGQGRVSPLHF.

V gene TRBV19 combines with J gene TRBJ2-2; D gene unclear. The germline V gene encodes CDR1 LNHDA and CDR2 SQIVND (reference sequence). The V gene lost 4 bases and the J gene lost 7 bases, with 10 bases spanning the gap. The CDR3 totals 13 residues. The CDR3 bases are TGTGCCAGTAGTAGGCAGAGCAACGGGGAGCTGTTTTTT. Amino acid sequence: CASSRQSNGELFF.

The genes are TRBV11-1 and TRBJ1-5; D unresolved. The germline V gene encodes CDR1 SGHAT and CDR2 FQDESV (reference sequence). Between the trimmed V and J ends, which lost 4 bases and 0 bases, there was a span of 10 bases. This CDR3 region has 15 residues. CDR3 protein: CASSSYRSSNQPQHF. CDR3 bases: TGTGCCAGCAGCTCGTATAGAAGTAGCAATCAGCCCCAGCATTTT. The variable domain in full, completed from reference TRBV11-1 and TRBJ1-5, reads EAEVAQSPRYKITEKSQAVAFWCDPISGHATLYWYRQILGQGPELLVQFQDESVVDDSQLPKDRFSAERLKGVDSTLKIQPAELGDSAMYLCASSSYRSSNQPQHFGDGTRLSIL.

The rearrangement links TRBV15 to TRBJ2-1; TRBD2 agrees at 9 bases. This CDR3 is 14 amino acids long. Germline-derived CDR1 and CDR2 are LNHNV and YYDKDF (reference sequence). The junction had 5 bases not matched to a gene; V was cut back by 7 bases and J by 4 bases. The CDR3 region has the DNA TGTGCCACCAAAATGGCGGGGGGGTACAATGAGCAGTTCTTC. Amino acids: CATKMAGGYNEQFF.

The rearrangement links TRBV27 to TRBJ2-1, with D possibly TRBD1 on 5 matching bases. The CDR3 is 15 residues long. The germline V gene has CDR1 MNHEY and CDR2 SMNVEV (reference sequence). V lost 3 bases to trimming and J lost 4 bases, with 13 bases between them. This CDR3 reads CASSFGQGTYNEQFF. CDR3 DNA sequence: TGTGCCAGCAGTTTCGGCCAGGGAACTTACAATGAGCAGTTCTTC.

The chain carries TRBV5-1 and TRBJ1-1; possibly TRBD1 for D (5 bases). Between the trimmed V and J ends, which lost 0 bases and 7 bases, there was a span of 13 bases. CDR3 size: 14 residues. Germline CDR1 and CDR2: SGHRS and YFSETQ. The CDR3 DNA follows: TGCGCCAGCAGCTTGGCCTTTACCGGGGGTGAAGCTTTCTTT. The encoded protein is CASSLAFTGGEAFF.

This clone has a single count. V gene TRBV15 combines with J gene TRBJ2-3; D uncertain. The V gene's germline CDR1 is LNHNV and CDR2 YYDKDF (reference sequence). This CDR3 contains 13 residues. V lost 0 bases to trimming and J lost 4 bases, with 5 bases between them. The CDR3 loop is CATSRDFSDTQYF. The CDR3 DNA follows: TGTGCCACCAGCAGAGATTTTTCAGATACGCAGTATTTT. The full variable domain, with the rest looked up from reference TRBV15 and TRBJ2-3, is DAMVIQNPRYQVTQFGKPVTLSCSQTLNHNVMYWYQQKSSQAPKLLFHYYDKDFNNEADTPDNFQSRRPNTSFCFLDIRSPGLGDTAMYLCATSRDFSDTQYFGPGTRLTVL.

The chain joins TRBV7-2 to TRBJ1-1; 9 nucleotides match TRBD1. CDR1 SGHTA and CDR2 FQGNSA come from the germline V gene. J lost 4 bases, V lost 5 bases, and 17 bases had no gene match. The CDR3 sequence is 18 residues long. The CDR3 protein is CASSLRGTPGQGGTEAFF. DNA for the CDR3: TGTGCCAGCAGCCTACGGGGAACTCCGGGACAGGGTGGCACTGAAGCTTTCTTT.

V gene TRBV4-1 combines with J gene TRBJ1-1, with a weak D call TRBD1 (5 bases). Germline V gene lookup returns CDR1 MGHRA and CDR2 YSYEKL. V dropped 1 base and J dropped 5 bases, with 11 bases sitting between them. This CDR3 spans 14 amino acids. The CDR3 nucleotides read TGCGCCAGCAGCCAAGGTACGGGGGAAACTGAAGCTTTCTTT. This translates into CASSQGTGETEAFF.